Below, 32 T cell receptor beta chains from the same sample are listed, as sequenced in a study of control samples from healthy donors and cancer patients. Clones were sequenced by immunoSEQ multiplex PCR, and TCRdb holds only the in-frame ones, with some missing. The sample lists 45,000 or so clones; roughly 90% were seen once. Sequenced: PBMCs. Receptors were obtained from a woman in her thirties or forties with head and neck cancer.

This clone was observed a few times. The chain joins TRBV30 to TRBJ1-2; D may be TRBD1 (5 bases). CDR1 is GTSNPN, CDR2 SVGIG, per germline (reference sequence). The CDR3 is 12 residues long. V was pared by 7 bases and J by 4 bases, with 13 bases between. The CDR3 here is CALGRESYGYTF. As DNA, the CDR3 is TGTGCCTTGGGACGGGAAAGCTATGGCTACACCTTC. Supplemented by reference TRBV30 and TRBJ1-2, the full variable domain reads SQTIHQWPATLVQPVGSPLSLECTVEGTSNPNLYWYRQAAGRGLQLLFYSVGIGQISSEVPQNLSASRPQDRQFILSSKKLLLSDSGFYLCALGRESYGYTFGSGTRLTVV.

The CDR3 sequence: CASSFLGRTTTFYEQYF. DNA for the CDR3: TGTGCCAGCAGCTTTTTAGGGAGAACCACAACTTTCTACGAGCAGTACTTC. This sequence joins TRBV5-8 and TRBJ2-7; D is possibly TRBD2 (5 bases). V shed 2 bases and J shed 3 bases, with 21 bases lying between them. This CDR3 comprises 17 residues. CDR1 SGHTS and CDR2 YDEGEE come from the germline V gene.

A few counts support this clone. The rearrangement joins TRBV12-5 to TRBJ1-6; TRBD1 might be the D (6 bases). V lost 7 bases, J lost 6 bases, and 13 bases lay in between. The CDR3 runs to 14 residues. The germline V gene has CDR1 LGHNT and CDR2 FRNRAP. This CDR3 is CASVIQGSNSPLHF. Here the CDR3 DNA reads TGTGCTAGTGTTATACAGGGAAGTAATTCACCCCTCCACTTT.

CDR3 in amino acids: CASSLESVGYTF. Here the CDR3 DNA reads TGTGCCAGCAGCTTGGAATCAGTTGGCTACACCTTC. This chain uses TRBV5-4 with TRBJ1-2; D is undetermined. The V end lost 0 bases, the J end lost 7 bases, and 7 bases lay between the germline ends. The CDR3 spans 12 residues. Germline values: CDR1 SGHNT, CDR2 YYREEE (reference sequence).

A few counts support this clone. The rearrangement links TRBV4-1 to TRBJ1-1; 8 bases agree with TRBD1. CDR1 is MGHRA, CDR2 YSYEKL, per germline. The CDR3 totals 14 residues. J gave up 5 bases and V 5 bases, and 7 bases lay outside the gene matches. CDR3 DNA: TGCGCCAGCAGCGTGGCCCGGACAGGGACTGAAGCTTTCTTT. Amino acids: CASSVARTGTEAFF.

The gene calls are TRBV30 and TRBJ1-2; weak D call: TRBD1 (5 bases). Germline assignment: CDR1 GTSNPN and CDR2 SVGIG (reference sequence). The CDR3 contains 13 residues. V was trimmed by 5 bases and J by 1 base, leaving 11 bases between them. The CDR3 loop reads CAWVEDSNYGYTF. In DNA form, the CDR3 reads TGTGCCTGGGTTGAAGACAGTAACTATGGCTACACCTTC.

The rearrangement joins TRBV4-1 to TRBJ2-1, with a tentative D call TRBD1 (6 bases). This CDR3 spans 17 amino acids. V lost 0 bases to trimming and J lost 0 bases, with 12 bases between them. Germline V gene lookup returns CDR1 MGHRA and CDR2 YSYEKL. CDR3 sequence reads: CASSQDSTGSSYNEQFF. CDR3 nucleotide sequence: TGCGCCAGCAGCCAAGATAGTACAGGGAGCTCCTACAATGAGCAGTTCTTC.

This chain uses TRBV7-8 with TRBJ1-5; D is unclear. This CDR3 region has 12 residues. The V and J ends lost 1 base and 7 bases respectively, with 5 bases between them. Germline assignment: CDR1 SGHVS and CDR2 FQNEAQ. DNA of the CDR3: TGTGCCAGCAGCTTAGTTGACCAGCCCCAGCATTTT. It is translated as CASSLVDQPQHF.

The CDR3 spells CASSRAGGPFSFF. In nucleotides, the CDR3 is TGTGCCAGCAGCCGAGCGGGAGGGCCTTTTTCGTTCTTC. V and J are TRBV5-4 and TRBJ2-1, with 10 bases lining up with TRBD2. J gave up 15 bases and V 4 bases, and 10 bases lay outside the gene matches. Germline CDR1 reads SGHNT; CDR2 reads YYREEE (reference sequence). The length of the CDR3 is 13 residues.

J is TRBJ2-7 and V is TRBV10-3; D is uncertain. The germline gives CDR1 ENHRY, CDR2 SYGVKD. V gave up 6 bases and J gave up 1 base, with 13 bases separating them. The CDR3 is 14 amino acids. CDR3 nucleotide sequence: TGTGCCATCAGCTACGGTCGCGGATCCTACGAGCAGTACTTC. This codes for CAISYGRGSYEQYF.

The chain employs TRBV4-1 and TRBJ2-7; tentatively, D is TRBD1 (6 bases). Trimming left V 4 bases short and J 2 bases short, with 15 bases between. CDR3 size: 15 residues. Germline V gives CDR1 MGHRA, CDR2 YSYEKL. The CDR3: CASSLSPRDTYEQYF. The DNA for the CDR3 is TGCGCCAGCAGCCTTTCCCCCCGGGACACCTACGAGCAGTACTTC.

The gene calls are TRBV10-3 and TRBJ1-1, with D unresolved. CDR3 length equals 13 residues. V dropped 7 bases and J dropped 1 base, with 10 bases sitting between them. Germline V CDR1 and CDR2: ENHRY, SYGVKD. The DNA for the CDR3 is TGTGCCATCATTGGCAGCCAGAACACTGAAGCTTTCTTT. This encodes CAIIGSQNTEAFF.

The V gene is TRBV30, the J gene TRBJ2-7; 9 bases match TRBD2. Trimming cost V 3 bases and J 7 bases; bases outside gene matches: 10. Per germline, CDR1 GTSNPN and CDR2 SVGIG (reference sequence). This CDR3 spans 14 amino acids. As DNA, the CDR3 is TGTGCCTGGAGAAATAGCGGGGGCACGAGTGAGCAGTACTTC. Its protein is CAWRNSGGTSEQYF. Drawing the rest from reference TRBV30 and TRBJ2-7, the complete variable domain is SQTIHQWPATLVQPVGSPLSLECTVEGTSNPNLYWYRQAAGRGLQLLFYSVGIGQISSEVPQNLSASRPQDRQFILSSKKLLLSDSGFYLCAWRNSGGTSEQYFGPGTRLTVT.

The count of this clone is one. The chain couples TRBV5-8 to TRBJ2-7; D is undetermined. With 3 bases removed from V and 0 bases from J, the gap between germline ends came to 7 bases. CDR1 is SGHTS, CDR2 YDEGEE, per germline. There are 13 residues in the CDR3. Here the CDR3 reads CASSSASSYEQYF. CDR3 DNA: TGTGCCAGCAGCTCGGCGAGCTCCTACGAGCAGTACTTC.

The rearrangement links TRBV11-2 to TRBJ2-2; 12 positions match TRBD2. This CDR3 comprises 17 residues. Per germline, CDR1 SGHAT and CDR2 FQNNGV. With 4 bases clipped from V and 1 base from J, the junction kept 4 bases outside the gene matches. The DNA of the CDR3 is TGTGCCAGCAGCTCTCGACTAGCGGGGGAGAACACCGGGGAGCTGTTTTTT. Translated, it gives CASSSRLAGENTGELFF.

V gene TRBV19 combines with J gene TRBJ1-1; 7 bases are a match to TRBD1. The germline V gene encodes CDR1 LNHDA and CDR2 SQIVND (reference sequence). V dropped 6 bases and J dropped 2; count of bases not matched to a gene: 3. The CDR3 spans 13 residues. The CDR3 DNA follows: TGTGCCAGTAGGGACAGGTCAAACACTGAAGCTTTCTTT. The encoded protein is CASRDRSNTEAFF.

The chain employs TRBV5-1 and TRBJ2-2; tentative D call: TRBD2 (5 bases). The ends were cut back, 0 bases at V and 3 bases at J, with 12 bases in the middle. From germline, CDR1 is SGHRS and CDR2 YFSETQ. The CDR3 covers 16 residues. CDR3: CASSLELGVDTGELFF. CDR3 nucleotides: TGCGCCAGCAGCTTGGAACTAGGAGTTGACACCGGGGAGCTGTTTTTT. Full variable domain (missing parts from reference TRBV5-1 and TRBJ2-2): KAGVTQTPRYLIKTRGQQVTLSCSPISGHRSVSWYQQTPGQGLQFLFEYFSETQRNKGNFPGRFSGRQFSNSRSEMNVSTLELGDSALYLCASSLELGVDTGELFFGEGSRLTVL.

V usage is TRBV5-4 and J usage is TRBJ2-7; perhaps D is TRBD1 or TRBD2 (5 bases each). There are 14 residues in the CDR3. Trimming shortened V by 4 bases and J by 3 bases, and 14 bases separated the two germline ends. CDR1 is SGHNT and CDR2 is YYREEE in the germline V gene (reference sequence). As DNA, the CDR3 is TGTGCCAGCAGCCTCCGGGACGGGAACTACGAGCAGTACTTC. It is translated as CASSLRDGNYEQYF.

This clone was detected only once. V usage is TRBV14 and J usage is TRBJ2-3; maybe TRBD2 (5 bases). The V gene's germline CDR1 is SGHDN and CDR2 FVKESK. The CDR3 sequence is 15 residues long. The ends were cut back, 4 bases at V and 0 bases at J, with 11 bases in the middle. The CDR3 region is CASSRVGGSTDTQYF. For the CDR3, the DNA is TGTGCCAGCAGCCGAGTTGGCGGGAGCACAGATACGCAGTATTTT. Supplemented by reference TRBV14 and TRBJ2-3, the full variable domain reads EAGVTQFPSHSVIEKGQTVTLRCDPISGHDNLYWYRRVMGKEIKFLLHFVKESKQDESGMPNNRFLAERTGGTYSTLKVQPAELEDSGVYFCASSRVGGSTDTQYFGPGTRLTVL.

This clone was observed a single time. This chain links TRBV24-1 with TRBJ2-1; 10 positions agree with TRBD2. Trimming at V came to 4 bases and at J to 5 bases, leaving 4 bases not matched to a gene. Germline loops: CDR1 KGHDR, CDR2 SFDVKD. The CDR3 runs to 15 residues. This chain's CDR3 is CATSDPGLANNEQFF. The DNA of the CDR3 is TGTGCCACCAGTGACCCGGGACTAGCGAACAATGAGCAGTTCTTC.

This chain connects TRBV19 to TRBJ1-5, with TRBD1 matching over 10 bases. Germline CDR1 is LNHDA and CDR2 is SQIVND (reference sequence). The CDR3 runs to 16 residues. With 5 bases clipped from V and 1 base from J, the junction kept 5 bases outside the gene matches. Here the CDR3 reads CASSPQDRGSNQPQHF. The CDR3 DNA is TGTGCCAGTAGTCCACAGGACAGGGGGAGCAATCAGCCCCAGCATTTT.

This clone was recorded a few times. The gene calls are TRBV2 and TRBJ2-7, with D possibly matching TRBD2 (6 bases). CDR1 and CDR2 (germline): SNHLY, FYNNEI. Trimming took 6 bases from V and 1 from J, leaving 10 bases between them. CDR3 length: 13 residues. The CDR3 sequence is CASRPSVSYEQYF. CDR3 DNA: TGTGCCAGCAGGCCTAGCGTTTCCTACGAGCAGTACTTC.

The chain has TRBV18 and TRBJ1-6, with 7 bases fitting TRBD1. Germline-derived CDR1 and CDR2 are KGHSH and LQKENI. The V segment lost 3 bases and the J segment 11 bases; nucleotides outside the gene matches: 4. This CDR3 has 13 residues. The CDR3 sequence is CASSPDRSAPLHF. The CDR3 DNA reads TGTGCCAGCTCACCGGACAGGTCGGCACCCCTCCACTTT.

The chain has TRBV6-5 and TRBJ2-1; either TRBD1 or TRBD2 may fit D (5 bases each). V was shortened by 8 bases and J by 0 bases, with 14 bases between the two germline ends. Per germline, CDR1 MNHEY and CDR2 SVGAGI. This CDR3 region has 15 residues. DNA for the CDR3: TGTGCCAGCGACCTCGGGGACGGCTCCTACAATGAGCAGTTCTTC. Encoded protein: CASDLGDGSYNEQFF.

The chain links TRBV5-4 to TRBJ2-1, with 7 positions matching TRBD1. Germline CDR1 and CDR2: SGHNT and YYREEE (reference sequence). CDR3 length equals 14 residues. Losses at the gene ends were 4 bases for V and 9 bases for J; bases not matched to a gene: 10. The CDR3 nucleotides are TGTGCCAGCAGCACCCCAACAGGGGATCGTGAGCAGTTCTTC. It specifies CASSTPTGDREQFF.

This rearrangement joins TRBV3-1 (or the pseudogene TRBV3-2) to TRBJ2-7, with 13 bases lining up with TRBD2. Germline CDR1 reads LGHDT; CDR2 reads YNNKEL (reference sequence). The CDR3 sequence is 17 residues long. Germline trimming cut 0 bases from V and 3 bases from J; bases unmatched to any gene: 5. CDR3 sequence: CASSQDRGTSGIYEQYF. The CDR3 DNA follows: TGTGCCAGCAGCCAAGATCGGGGGACTAGCGGGATCTACGAGCAGTACTTC.

This clone occurred once. This chain connects TRBV19 to TRBJ2-3; TRBD2 agrees at 14 bases. V lost 8 bases, J lost 3 bases, and 1 base stayed unmatched. Germline V gives CDR1 LNHDA, CDR2 SQIVND (reference sequence). This CDR3 has 14 residues. The CDR3 sequence: CASGTSGGTDTQYF. DNA of the CDR3: TGTGCCAGTGGGACTAGCGGGGGTACAGATACGCAGTATTTT.

The chain employs TRBV30 and TRBJ1-5, with D tentatively TRBD1 (5 bases). The CDR3 runs to 13 residues. V dropped 3 bases and J dropped 3 bases, with 9 bases sitting between them. Germline V lookup: CDR1 GTSNPN, CDR2 SVGIG (reference sequence). CDR3 nucleotides: TGTGCCTGGAGCGAACAGGACAATCAGCCCCAGCATTTT. It specifies CAWSEQDNQPQHF. The entire variable domain, with the rest obtained from reference TRBV30 and TRBJ1-5, is as follows: SQTIHQWPATLVQPVGSPLSLECTVEGTSNPNLYWYRQAAGRGLQLLFYSVGIGQISSEVPQNLSASRPQDRQFILSSKKLLLSDSGFYLCAWSEQDNQPQHFGDGTRLSIL.

The chain joins TRBV27 to TRBJ1-2; D is unresolved. Trimming left V 5 bases short and J 0 bases short, with 7 bases between. The CDR3 consists of 13 residues. CDR1 is MNHEY, CDR2 SMNVEV, per germline (reference sequence). This CDR3 is CASSASPNYGYTF. The CDR3 DNA follows: TGTGCCAGCAGTGCCAGTCCTAACTATGGCTACACCTTC.

The rearrangement links TRBV5-5 to TRBJ2-1; D is perhaps TRBD2 (7 bases). Germline CDR1 is SGHKS and CDR2 is YYEKEE (reference sequence). Trimming stripped 1 base from V and 5 bases from J, with 16 bases between. The CDR3 is made up of 16 amino acids. The CDR3 DNA follows: TGTGCCAGCAGCTTGCTTCGTGGGGGGGCCGACAATGAGCAGTTCTTC. Protein product: CASSLLRGGADNEQFF.

This chain connects TRBV6-5 to TRBJ1-2, with D perhaps matching TRBD1 (6 bases). Deletions cut 8 bases from V and 2 bases from J, with 6 bases between. The CDR3 consists of 11 residues. Germline CDR1 is MNHEY and CDR2 is SVGAGI. The CDR3 DNA follows: TGTGCCAGCCAGGGGAACTATGGCTACACCTTC. It yields the protein CASQGNYGYTF.

The chain couples TRBV4-1 to TRBJ2-7, with 7 positions matching TRBD1. CDR1 and CDR2 from the germline V gene are MGHRA and YSYEKL. J lost 3 bases, V lost 2 bases, and 7 bases had no gene match. This CDR3 spans 15 amino acids. In nucleotides, the CDR3 is TGCGCCAGCAGCCAAAACGACAGGGCCTTCTACGAGCAGTACTTC. Translation: CASSQNDRAFYEQYF.